These T cell receptor beta chains were read from a single sample in a study of cytomegalovirus exposure and HLA in healthy donors. Sequenced by immunoSEQ multiplex PCR; TCRdb stores in-frame clones only, minus some. The table includes some 200,000 clones, about three quarters detected once. Sequencing used PBMCs. Source of these receptors: a woman aged 60-70 years in good health and CMV-seropositive. CDR3s include the opening cysteine and the closing phenylalanine or tryptophan. D genes are given only for firm matches. The listing skips clone size in some rows; elsewhere it reads once, few, many or a size class.

length,V,D,size,J,DNA,CDR3
13,TRBV28,.,.,TRBJ1-2,TGTGCCAGCAGTCCCCCAACGGTTTATGGCTACACCTTC,CASSPPTVYGYTF
11,TRBV7-2,.,.,TRBJ2-3,TGTGCCAGCAGTGGGGGGGATACGCAGTATTTT,CASSGGDTQYF
15,TRBV7-9,TRBD1,.,TRBJ1-2,TGTGCCAGCAGCCGACCCGGGACAGCACTCTATGGCTACACCTTC,CASSRPGTALYGYTF
15,TRBV7-8,.,.,TRBJ2-1,TGTGCCAGCAGCCCCCGGCAGGGGCTCGGCAATGAGCAGTTCTTC,CASSPRQGLGNEQFF
15,TRBV7-8,TRBD1,.,TRBJ2-7,TGTGCCAGCAGCCCCCTGGGACAGAGCTCCTACGAGCAGTACTTC,CASSPLGQSSYEQYF
16,TRBV19,TRBD2,.,TRBJ2-1,TGTGCCAGTACCATATCGACTAGCGGGAGGGCGGATGAGCAGTTCTTC,CASTISTSGRADEQFF
14,TRBV18,TRBD1,.,TRBJ2-7,TGTGCCAGCTCACTACCGTCAGGGGACAGCGAGCAGTACTTC,CASSLPSGDSEQYF
13,TRBV30,.,.,TRBJ1-6,TGTGCCTGGAAGCTCACAGATAATTCACCCCTCCACTTT,CAWKLTDNSPLHF
14,TRBV5-1,.,.,TRBJ2-3,TGCGCCAGCAGCTTGGAACTTCGCACAGATACGCAGTATTTT,CASSLELRTDTQYF
14,TRBV7-6,TRBD1,.,TRBJ2-5,TGTGCCGGCAGCTTCCAGGGGGCCCAAGAGACCCAGTACTTC,CAGSFQGAQETQYF
16,TRBV4-2,TRBD2,few,TRBJ2-1,TGTGCCAGCAGCCATGCTAGCGGGGTCTCCTACAATGAGCAGTTCTTC,CASSHASGVSYNEQFF
13,TRBV29-1,TRBD1,.,TRBJ2-7,TGCAGCGTTCGCGGGACAGGGAGTAACGAGCAGTACTTC,CSVRGTGSNEQYF
14,TRBV5-1,TRBD1,.,TRBJ2-3,TGCGCCAGCAGCCGGGGACAGGGTGTAGATACGCAGTATTTT,CASSRGQGVDTQYF
14,TRBV6-1,TRBD1,.,TRBJ2-7,TGTGCCAGCAGTGCTCGACAGGGGCCCTACGAGCAGTACTTC,CASSARQGPYEQYF
17,TRBV18,.,.,TRBJ2-2,TGTGCCAGCTCACCACCGACTGGGCGGGGTGACACCGGGGAGCTGTTTTTT,CASSPPTGRGDTGELFF
11,TRBV10-3,.,few,TRBJ1-1,TGTGCCACTCGACAGGCCAGGAATGCTTTCTTT,CATRQARNAFF
17,TRBV11-2,TRBD1,.,TRBJ1-5,TGTGCCAGCATCAAACGACAGGGCCAGGGGGCTTGTCAGCCCCAGCATTTT,CASIKRQGQGACQPQHF
15,TRBV5-1,TRBD2,.,TRBJ2-7,TGCGCCAGCAGCTTCGGCCTAGCGGTCACCTACGAGCAGTACTTC,CASSFGLAVTYEQYF
14,TRBV30,.,few,TRBJ2-7,TGTGCCTGGAGGGCTTCCTCCCTGTCCTACGAGCAGTACTTC,CAWRASSLSYEQYF
15,TRBV5-4,TRBD2,.,TRBJ2-5,TGTGCCAGCAGCCTAGCGGGGGGGCCCGGAGAGACCCAGTACTTC,CASSLAGGPGETQYF
18,TRBV7-9,TRBD2,.,TRBJ2-2,TGTGCCAGCAGCTTTCAATCGAGGACTAGCGGGACCACCGGGGAGCTGTTTTTT,CASSFQSRTSGTTGELFF
16,TRBV5-6,TRBD2,.,TRBJ2-3,TGTGCCAGCAGCCGTAGGCTAGCGGCTAGCACAGATACGCAGTATTTT,CASSRRLAASTDTQYF
16,TRBV2,TRBD2,.,TRBJ2-3,TGTGCCAGCAGGGCGGACAGCGGGAGAGCTACAGATACGCAGTATTTT,CASRADSGRATDTQYF
15,TRBV19,TRBD1,.,TRBJ2-3,TGTGCCAGTTCTAAGGGGGCAGGGTCGGAAGATACGCAGTATTTT,CASSKGAGSEDTQYF
15,TRBV4-3,.,.,TRBJ2-2,TGCGCCAGCAGCCCCCCTGGGCGTTATGTCGGGGAGCTGTTTTTT,CASSPPGRYVGELFF
18,TRBV4-2,.,.,TRBJ2-3,TGTGCCAGCAGCCAAGATAGCGTAAGGGTAACTCTAGCAGATACGCAGTATTTT,CASSQDSVRVTLADTQYF
15,TRBV4-3,TRBD2,.,TRBJ2-1,TGCGCCAGCAGCCCAGCGGGGAGCTCCTACAATGAGCAGTTCTTC,CASSPAGSSYNEQFF
14,TRBV7-2,.,.,TRBJ1-1,TGTGCCAGCAGCGCTGGACAGTGGGGGCGAGAAGCTTTCTTT,CASSAGQWGREAFF
14,TRBV11-2,TRBD1,.,TRBJ1-2,TGTGCCAGCAGCTTACAGGGGGTTCTCTATGGCTACACCTTC,CASSLQGVLYGYTF
14,TRBV28,.,once,TRBJ1-1,TGTGCCAGCAGCTACTATAGGGGAACCACTGAAGCTTTCTTT,CASSYYRGTTEAFF
15,TRBV28,.,.,TRBJ2-1,TGTGCCAGCAGTTTAAGGACATTCACGACTGGGGAGCAGTTCTTC,CASSLRTFTTGEQFF
15,TRBV30,.,.,TRBJ2-1,TGTGCCTGGAACTCGGGGTTGAGCTCCTACAATGAGCAGTTCTTC,CAWNSGLSSYNEQFF
16,TRBV5-1,TRBD1,.,TRBJ2-7,TGCGCCAGCAGCCCAATGGGGACAGGGGGTTCCCACGAGCAGTACTTC,CASSPMGTGGSHEQYF
13,TRBV15,.,once,TRBJ2-1,TGTGCCACCAGCGGCCAGGGGCTTCGTGGGCAGTTCTTC,CATSGQGLRGQFF
14,TRBV29-1,.,.,TRBJ2-2,TGCAGCGTTGAGGTCCTACTGAACACCGGGGAGCTGTTTTTT,CSVEVLLNTGELFF
13,TRBV6-6,TRBD2,.,TRBJ2-7,TGTGCCAGCAGTCAACTAGCGGAAGGCGAGCAGTACTTC,CASSQLAEGEQYF
14,TRBV15,TRBD2,few,TRBJ2-7,TGTGCCACCAGCAGTCACGGACTAGCCCACGAGCAGTACTTC,CATSSHGLAHEQYF
12,TRBV28,TRBD2,.,TRBJ2-7,TGTGCCACCACTAGCGTGAATAACGAGCAGTACTTC,CATTSVNNEQYF
11,TRBV28,.,.,TRBJ1-1,TGTGCCAGCAGCTCGTACACTGAAGCTTTCTTT,CASSSYTEAFF
17,TRBV2,.,.,TRBJ1-2,TGTGCCAGCAGTCCCACTGGGGTGGGGGCTACAGACTATGGCTACACCTTC,CASSPTGVGATDYGYTF
16,TRBV5-1,.,few,TRBJ2-7,TGCGCCAGCAGCTCCCGGGTCCCCACGGAGAGCGGAGAGCAGTACTTC,CASSSRVPTESGEQYF
14,TRBV28,TRBD1,.,TRBJ2-7,TGTGCCAGCACGACCGGGACAGGGGTGCACGAGCAGTACTTC,CASTTGTGVHEQYF
14,TRBV9,TRBD1,.,TRBJ2-3,TGTGCCAGCAGCCCATCCGGACAGGGGGGAACGCAGTATTTT,CASSPSGQGGTQYF